This record looks at one TCR beta chain sequence and its context. Method: immunoSEQ multiplex PCR; TCRdb's copy keeps in-frame clones and lacks some. The profile shows about 24,000 clones, around 90% of them singletons. The time point is: pre-treatment baseline. Samples come from before therapy and from week 3 after the first blockade cycle. This sample was taken from a study of blood T cell dynamics during melanoma immunotherapy. Study as a whole: Standard first-line treatment here was pembrolizumab or nivolumab plus ipilimumab in metastatic melanoma.

The sequence derives from a human donor with melanoma. The starting material was blood, obtained from a patient treated with checkpoint blockade.

This CDR3 reads CASSQEVASSGRTDTQYF. The CDR3 DNA reads as TGTGCCAGCAGCCAAGAAGTAGCGTCTAGCGGGAGAACAGATACGCAGTATTTT. The J gene is TRBJ2-3, the V gene TRBV4-2; the match to TRBD2 covers 10 bases. The trim removed 0 bases at V and 3 bases at J, leaving 9 bases unmatched. This CDR3 is built from 18 residues. Germline V gives CDR1 LGHNA, CDR2 YNFKEQ.